A single T cell receptor beta chain is shown here with its context. The target antigen is unknown. The source of the sample is a study of OX40 agonist ivuxolimab in advanced cancers. V dropped 4 bases and J dropped 6; count of bases not matched to a gene: 10. CDR1 is MNHNS, CDR2 SASEGT, per germline. The CDR3 contains 15 residues. Findings and limits, study-wide: In the 0.1 to 3.0 mg/kg range, CD4+ and CD8+ blood T cells had expanded clonally by week 6.

Produced via immunoSEQ multiplex PCR; TCRdb's table is partial and in-frame only. The sample gives 50,000 to 55,000 clones, more than 80% of which show up once; 11% is in the top ten. The rearrangement joins TRBV6-1 to TRBJ2-7; TRBD1 agrees at 9 bases. The receptor comes from an adult with an advanced solid tumor such as melanoma, head and neck, liver or kidney cancer. Sample: CD4+ or CD8+ T cells sorted from blood, taken in a trial of the OX40 agonist ivuxolimab. Here the CDR3 reads CASSGQQGALLEQYF. The DNA of the CDR3 is TGTGCCAGCAGTGGCCAACAGGGGGCGCTTCTCGAGCAGTACTTC.